The clone carrying this T cell receptor beta chain was observed many times. Its specificity is unknown. CDR3 size: 15 residues. It was template switching that added a universal primer site, and there were unique molecular identifiers on the cDNA. TCRdb reanalysed the 5' RACE reads using MiXCR and keeps one entry per CDR3 protein. The sample yields hundreds of thousands of distinct CDR3 sequences, just over 7% seen once. This sample is part of a study of identical twins. Study observations and caveats: Twin pairs had excess sharing that was weaker in beta out-of-frame sequences.

This same sample was also part of a study on yellow fever vaccine responses in identical twins. As that study records: Reportedly, the response of twins' T cells to the vaccine seemed partly convergent, partly personalized.

V is TRBV21-1 and J is TRBJ1-5; TRBD1 is the table's D call, not checked against the DNA. TRBV21-1 is a pseudogene. The specimen sequenced was PBMCs. The TCR originated in a woman between 18 and 30 years old in good health. The CDR3 spells CASSNLPRGNQPQHF. The CDR3 DNA is TGTGCCAGCAGCAATCTCCCCAGGGGAAATCAGCCCCAGCATTTT.